What follows are 21 T cell receptor beta chains derived from one specimen sequenced in a study of response to subunit inactivated influenza vaccine. Using its own MiXCR run on the RT-PCR reads, TCRdb lists one record per CDR3 protein. The sample holds around 540,000 distinct CDR3 sequences, over 9.5% seen once. The starting material was PBMCs from blood, obtained on the day of vaccination. Receptor source: a man aged 50-60 years who received an inactivated influenza vaccine.

This clonotype showed up just once. The V call is TRBV7-2, the J call TRBJ2-2, with D maybe TRBD1 (6 bases). With 2 bases removed from V and 6 bases from J, the gap between germline ends came to 13 bases. Germline V gene data show CDR1 as SGHTA and CDR2 as FQGNSA. This CDR3 region has 15 residues. For the CDR3, the DNA is TGTGCCAGCAGCTTATTAGGTCAGGGGTCCGGGGAGCTGTTTTTT. This codes for CASSLLGQGSGELFF.

This clonotype has just a few counts. This chain's CDR3 is CASSDLGKATEAFF. CDR3 in DNA: TGTGCCAGCAGTGATCTGGGAAAGGCCACTGAAGCTTTCTTT. V usage is TRBV2 and J usage is TRBJ1-1; D gene ambiguous. The V end was cut by 3 bases, the J end by 4 bases, with 12 bases between. Germline CDR1 is SNHLY and CDR2 is FYNNEI. There are 14 residues in the CDR3. Full variable domain (remainder filled in from reference TRBV2 and TRBJ1-1): EPEVTQTPSHQVTQMGQEVILRCVPISNHLYFYWYRQILGQKVEFLVSFYNNEISEKSEIFDDQFSVERPDGSNFTLKIRSTKLEDSAMYFCASSDLGKATEAFFGQGTRLTVV.

This clonotype was counted at least ten times. The V and J genes are TRBV6-2 or TRBV6-3 and TRBJ2-7, with D hard to call. Germline values: CDR1 MNHEY, CDR2 SVGEGT. The germline V and J ends were trimmed by 6 bases and 3 bases, with 15 bases remaining between them. The CDR3 contains 14 residues. The CDR3 loop is CASSEVPRFYEQYF. DNA for the CDR3: TGTGCCAGCAGCGAAGTCCCTAGGTTCTACGAGCAGTACTTC.

V is TRBV7-9 and J is TRBJ1-1, with D unresolved. V shed 7 bases and J shed 9 bases, with 12 bases lying between them. CDR1 is SEHNR and CDR2 is FQNEAQ in the germline V gene (reference sequence). The CDR3 runs to 11 residues. CDR3 in amino acids: CASKLGIQAFF. DNA of the CDR3: TGTGCCAGCAAATTGGGGATCCAAGCTTTCTTT.

This clonotype was found a few times. The V and J genes are TRBV4-3 and TRBJ1-2; no clear D. The CDR3 is 17 residues long. V was cut by 1 base and J by 4 bases, with 19 bases left in between. Germline V gives CDR1 LGHNA, CDR2 YSLEER. CDR3 bases: TGCGCCAGCAGCCAAGTCTCTGACGACACCATGTCCTATGGCTACACCTTC. It codes for CASSQVSDDTMSYGYTF.

This clonotype has just a few counts. The CDR3, as DNA: TGTGCCTGGAGGCCCACCAGGCATTTAGAGACCCAGTACTTC. Its translation: CAWRPTRHLETQYF. This chain links TRBV30 with TRBJ2-5; D gene unclear. The CDR3 is made up of 14 amino acids. Germline V gene data show CDR1 as GTSNPN and CDR2 as SVGIG (reference sequence). Trimming removed 3 bases from V and 4 bases from J, with 15 bases in between.

This clonotype has only one observation. J is TRBJ2-5 and V is TRBV12-5; TRBD1 matches 8 bases. The CDR3 is 17 amino acids. Germline trimming cut 3 bases from V and 4 bases from J; bases unmatched to any gene: 13. CDR1 LGHNT and CDR2 FRNRAP come from the germline V gene. In DNA form, the CDR3 reads TGTGCTAGTGGTTTACGTCCTCCTCAGGGGGCGGGAGAGACCCAGTACTTC. This gives the protein CASGLRPPQGAGETQYF.

The V and J genes are TRBV3-1 and TRBJ2-2; 8 bases map to TRBD1. Germline CDR1 reads LGHDT; CDR2 reads YNNKEL (reference sequence). This CDR3 is built from 19 residues. Losses at the gene ends were 4 bases for V and 3 bases for J; bases not matched to a gene: 16. CDR3 in amino acids: CASSPPYWDRRRHTGELFF. CDR3 DNA: TGTGCCAGCAGCCCCCCTTACTGGGACAGGAGACGCCACACCGGGGAGCTGTTTTTT. Full variable domain (rest looked up from reference TRBV3-1 and TRBJ2-2): DTAVSQTPKYLVTQMGNDKSIKCEQNLGHDTMYWYKQDSKKFLKIMFSYNNKELIINETVPNRFSPKSPDKAHLNLHINSLELGDSAVYFCASSPPYWDRRRHTGELFFGEGSRLTVL.

CDR3 region: CASTPRTDTQYF. CDR3 sequence (DNA): TGTGCCAGCACCCCACGTACAGATACGCAGTATTTT. The chain employs TRBV11-2 and TRBJ2-3, with unresolved D. The germline V gene has CDR1 SGHAT and CDR2 FQNNGV. CDR3 length: 12 amino acids. The V and J ends lost 7 bases and 3 bases respectively, with 8 bases between them. The full variable domain, in which reference TRBV11-2 and TRBJ2-3 provide the parts outside the CDR3, is EAGVAQSPRYKIIEKRQSVAFWCNPISGHATLYWYQQILGQGPKLLIQFQNNGVVDDSQLPKDRFSAERLKGVDSTLKIQPAKLEDSAVYLCASTPRTDTQYFGPGTRLTVL.

Note on this clonotype: This may be a read error: a much more frequent sequence differs by one nucleotide. The J gene is TRBJ2-3, the V gene TRBV29-1; D is undetermined. V lost 4 bases, J lost 6 bases, and 17 bases lay in between. Germline CDR1 and CDR2: SQVTM and ANQGSEA. This CDR3 spans 14 amino acids. CDR3 bases: TGCAGCGTTGTAGGTCGGCCCGACAAGGATACGCAGTATTTT. Residues: CSVVGRPDKDTQYF.

This sequence joins TRBV5-5 and TRBJ1-5, with unresolved D. Trimming took 4 bases from V and 5 from J, leaving 13 bases between them. Germline values: CDR1 SGHKS, CDR2 YYEKEE (reference sequence). The CDR3 runs 14 residues. The CDR3 spells CASSKWAADQPQHF. CDR3 bases: TGTGCCAGCAGCAAATGGGCAGCAGATCAGCCCCAGCATTTT. The variable domain in full, with the rest retrieved from reference TRBV5-5 and TRBJ1-5, is DAGVTQSPTHLIKTRGQQVTLRCSPISGHKSVSWYQQVLGQGPQFIFQYYEKEERGRGNFPDRFSARQFPNYSSELNVNALLLGDSALYLCASSKWAADQPQHFGDGTRLSIL.

V gene TRBV4-1 combines with J gene TRBJ2-1; 10 bases are shared with TRBD2. The CDR3 runs 15 residues. Germline assignment: CDR1 MGHRA and CDR2 YSYEKL. With 2 bases clipped from V and 8 bases from J, the junction kept 6 bases outside the gene matches. The CDR3 bases are TGCGCCAGCAGCCAATATAGCGGGGGGTTTTATGAGCAGTTCTTC. Protein: CASSQYSGGFYEQFF.

This clonotype was found a few times. This rearrangement joins TRBV27 to TRBJ2-5, with D possibly matching TRBD2 (5 bases). The CDR3 contains 16 residues. The ends were cut back, 0 bases at V and 0 bases at J, with 11 bases in the middle. Germline values: CDR1 MNHEY, CDR2 SMNVEV (reference sequence). The CDR3 region is CASSLSRTGNQETQYF. CDR3 in DNA: TGTGCCAGCAGTTTATCGAGGACTGGCAACCAAGAGACCCAGTACTTC.

There are a few counts of this clonotype. The DNA of the CDR3 is TGTGCCATCAGTGAGTCATACCGGGGTTCGAACACCGGGGAGCTGTTTTTT. Its protein is CAISESYRGSNTGELFF. V gene TRBV10-3 combines with J gene TRBJ2-2; D is possibly TRBD2 (5 bases). V lost 0 bases to trimming and J lost 0 bases, with 11 bases between them. The CDR3 is 17 amino acids. Germline CDR1 ENHRY, CDR2 SYGVKD.

The J gene is TRBJ1-1, the V gene TRBV28; a possible D gene is TRBD1 (5 bases). Germline CDR1 MDHEN, CDR2 SYDVKM. V was cut by 2 bases and J by 0 bases, with 13 bases left in between. There are 16 residues in the CDR3. The CDR3 DNA sequence: TGTGCCAGCAGTTTAAACGACAGAGCGATGAACACTGAAGCTTTCTTT. This sequence encodes CASSLNDRAMNTEAFF.

About this clonotype itself: This could be a read error, since a much larger clone is one nucleotide away. In this CDR3 the conserved last residue, phenylalanine or tryptophan, is missing, so a read error is likely. This rearrangement joins TRBV4-3 to TRBJ2-1, with TRBD1 identical over 9 bases. The CDR3 length is 13 residues. Trimming at V came to 3 bases and at J to 10 bases, leaving 4 bases not matched to a gene. Germline V lookup: CDR1 LGHNA, CDR2 YSLEER. CDR3 DNA: TGCGCCAGCAGCCAGGGACAGGGAAGAGAGCAGTTCCTC. Amino acids: CASSQGQGREQFL.

The table lists this clonotype with a few counts. The chain is built from TRBV12-3 or TRBV12-4 and TRBJ1-2, with 8 bases aligning to TRBD1. The junction had 9 bases not matched to a gene; V was cut back by 3 bases and J by 3 bases. The CDR3 length is 16 residues. The CDR3 is CASSLVPGGLDYGYTF. DNA for the CDR3: TGTGCCAGCAGTTTGGTCCCAGGGGGCCTGGACTATGGCTACACCTTC.

This chain connects TRBV9 to TRBJ2-1; TRBD2 aligns across 13 bases. This CDR3 spans 15 amino acids. Germline V gene sequence: CDR1 SGDLS, CDR2 YYNGEE. The V and J ends lost 0 bases and 8 bases, in that order; junction bases with no gene match: 2. The CDR3 region is CASSVGGLAGDEQFF. The CDR3, as DNA: TGTGCCAGCAGCGTAGGTGGACTAGCGGGAGATGAGCAGTTCTTC.

J is TRBJ1-1 and V is TRBV29-1, with 9 bases aligning to TRBD1. The CDR3 spans 12 residues. The ends lost 1 base at V and 11 bases at J; junction bases unmatched: 5. Germline assignment: CDR1 SQVTM and CDR2 ANQGSEA. Here the CDR3 DNA reads TGCAGCGTTGAAGTACAGGGGGCGACGGCTTTCTTT. Translation gives CSVEVQGATAFF. Combining the CDR3 with reference TRBV29-1 and TRBJ1-1 gives the whole variable domain SAVISQKPSRDICQRGTSLTIQCQVDSQVTMMFWYRQQPGQSLTLIATANQGSEATYESGFVIDKFPISRPNLTFSTLTVSNMSPEDSSIYLCSVEVQGATAFFGQGTRLTVV.

This chain uses TRBV20-1 with TRBJ1-1; D unresolved. The V gene lost 0 bases and the J gene lost 0 bases, with 8 bases spanning the gap. The germline V gene encodes CDR1 DFQATT and CDR2 SNEGSKA (reference sequence). CDR3 size: 14 residues. The CDR3 DNA reads TGCAGTGCTAGAGATCGGTTTATGAACACTGAAGCTTTCTTT. The encoded protein is CSARDRFMNTEAFF.

The table lists this clonotype with many counts. The genes are TRBV7-9 and TRBJ2-1; D may be TRBD1 (7 bases). The CDR3 loop spans 15 amino acids. The germline V and J ends were trimmed by 5 bases and 1 base, with 12 bases remaining between them. Germline CDR1 reads SEHNR; CDR2 reads FQNEAQ (reference sequence). CDR3 in DNA: TGTGCCAGCAGCAACCAGGGGGGTTCCTACAATGAGCAGTTCTTC. Protein: CASSNQGGSYNEQFF.